This T cell receptor beta chain was observed in a study of T cell repertoires in cytomegalovirus infection. Study-wide context: Evidence of both CMV infection and a matching HLA type came from public TCR beta signatures. Findings and limits, study-wide: Public TCR beta family frequency separated CMV-and-HLA carriers, including in an independent cohort. The ex vivo response was dominated by HLA-C-restricted CMV-specific TCR beta clonotypes.

Germline values: CDR1 MGHRA, CDR2 YSYEKL. V lost 0 bases and J 5 bases, leaving 14 bases between the germline ends. The CDR3 length is 16 residues. Comments on this clonotype: Its target is not known.

TCRdb passed the reads through MiXCR, listing each CDR3 protein once. Of roughly 760,000 distinct CDR3 sequences listed, roughly 35% are singletons. The sample taken for sequencing was PBMCs. This receptor was identified in a human donor in good health (CMV status not recorded). Some clones in this sample may be carry-over from other donors' samples. The V call is TRBV4-1, the J call TRBJ1-5, with D tentatively TRBD1 (6 bases). The CDR3 spells CASSQDAGDLYQPQHF. In DNA, the CDR3 is TGCGCCAGCAGCCAAGATGCAGGGGATCTCTATCAGCCCCAGCATTTT.